A single sample gave rise to the 22 T cell receptor beta chains below, sequenced in a study of blood T cell repertoires in COVID-19. Assay: immunoSEQ multiplex PCR; the TCRdb copy retains only in-frame clones and omits some. The sample yields 150,000 to 200,000 clones, more than 75% seen once. The specimen sequenced was PBMCs or T cells enriched from blood (not recorded which). These TCRs come from a man in his 60s who had been exposed to COVID-19.

CDR3 region: CASSRRPRVDEQFF. For the CDR3, the DNA is TGTGCCAGTAGTAGGCGCCCCCGGGTGGATGAGCAGTTCTTC. The chain has TRBV19 and TRBJ2-1; D gene uncertain. V gave up 4 bases and J gave up 8 bases, with 15 bases separating them. This CDR3 contains 14 residues. The germline V gene has CDR1 LNHDA and CDR2 SQIVND (reference sequence).

As concerns this clone: The same CDR3 can be traced to other DNA sequences in this sample. The rearrangement links TRBV19 to TRBJ2-1; TRBD1 matches 9 bases. Trimming cost V 7 bases and J 1 base; bases outside gene matches: 5. CDR3 length: 15 amino acids. The V gene's germline CDR1 is LNHDA and CDR2 SQIVND (reference sequence). In DNA form, the CDR3 reads TGTGCCAGTACCCCGGACAGGGGTTCCTACAATGAGCAGTTCTTC. Its protein product is CASTPDRGSYNEQFF.

The chain employs TRBV29-1 and TRBJ1-1; D is unresolved. The germline CDR1 and CDR2 sequences are SQVTM and ANQGSEA. The CDR3 sequence is 13 residues long. Trimming removed 4 bases from V and 1 base from J, with 10 bases in between. CDR3 region: CSVGAAANTEAFF. CDR3 DNA sequence: TGCAGCGTTGGGGCAGCCGCGAACACTGAAGCTTTCTTT.

The rearrangement links TRBV27 to TRBJ1-4; 10 bases are a match to TRBD1. Germline assignment: CDR1 MNHEY and CDR2 SMNVEV (reference sequence). This CDR3 spans 15 amino acids. The V gene end was trimmed by 6 bases and the J gene end by 4 bases; junction bases not matched to a gene: 5. The CDR3 region is CASSWDRGDNEKLFF. The CDR3 DNA sequence: TGTGCCAGCAGCTGGGACAGGGGCGATAATGAAAAACTGTTTTTT.

This clone was found a few times. The rearrangement uses TRBV19 and TRBJ2-6; TRBD1 agrees at 9 bases. Per germline, CDR1 LNHDA and CDR2 SQIVND (reference sequence). The CDR3 is 18 amino acids. The V and J ends lost 4 bases and 2 bases, in that order; junction bases with no gene match: 9. The chain's CDR3 is CASSKPGQGRAGANVLTF. DNA for the CDR3: TGTGCCAGTAGTAAACCCGGACAGGGGAGAGCTGGGGCCAACGTCCTGACTTTC. Full variable domain (rest looked up from reference TRBV19 and TRBJ2-6): DGGITQSPKYLFRKEGQNVTLSCEQNLNHDAMYWYRQDPGQGLRLIYYSQIVNDFQKGDIAEGYSVSREKKESFPLTVTSAQKNPTAFYLCASSKPGQGRAGANVLTFGAGSRLTVL.

The chain links TRBV19 to TRBJ2-1; 10 bases map to TRBD2. This CDR3 spans 14 amino acids. From germline, CDR1 is LNHDA and CDR2 SQIVND (reference sequence). After removal of 10 bases from V and 4 bases from J, the junction contained 7 bases not matched to a gene. This CDR3 reads CATRLAGSYNEQFF. In DNA form, the CDR3 reads TGTGCCACCAGACTAGCGGGCTCGTACAATGAGCAGTTCTTC.

This clone was observed once. J is TRBJ1-3 and V is TRBV9; D not resolved. The CDR3 sequence is 14 residues long. Germline V gives CDR1 SGDLS, CDR2 YYNGEE. The V gene lost 6 bases and the J gene lost 0 bases, with 10 bases spanning the gap. The CDR3 nucleotides are TGTGCCAGCACGCGGGATCTCTCTGGAAACACCATATATTTT. It yields the protein CASTRDLSGNTIYF.

Comments on this clone: Other DNA variants within this sample encode the same CDR3. CDR3 in amino acids: CAISDGQGDQPQHF. The DNA of the CDR3 is TGTGCCATCAGTGACGGACAGGGGGATCAGCCCCAGCATTTT. The chain employs TRBV10-3 and TRBJ1-5; 10 positions match TRBD1. This CDR3 contains 14 residues. Trimming at V came to 3 bases and at J to 5 bases, leaving 1 base not matched to a gene. CDR1 and CDR2 from the germline V gene are ENHRY and SYGVKD.

In nucleotides, the CDR3 is TGTGCCAGCAGCTTAGCAGGGACACTCAAAGCTAACTATGGCTACACCTTC. This gives the protein CASSLAGTLKANYGYTF. V and J are TRBV7-2 and TRBJ1-2, with D perhaps matching TRBD1 (6 bases). V was cut by 0 bases and J by 0 bases, with 14 bases left in between. Germline CDR1 is SGHTA and CDR2 is FQGNSA. This CDR3 region has 17 residues.

J is TRBJ2-5 and V is TRBV30, with D unclear. With 0 bases removed from V and 4 bases from J, the gap between germline ends came to 15 bases. CDR3 length: 15 amino acids. The germline V gene encodes CDR1 GTSNPN and CDR2 SVGIG (reference sequence). CDR3 loop: CAWSVGPPPGETQYF. The DNA of the CDR3 is TGTGCCTGGAGTGTTGGTCCCCCGCCAGGAGAGACCCAGTACTTC.

The rearrangement uses TRBV23-1 and TRBJ2-5, with D perhaps matching TRBD2 (5 bases). TRBV23-1 is flagged as an ORF with uncertain function. Trimming took off 0 bases at V and 4 bases at J, with 9 bases between the two ends. The CDR3 has 14 amino acids. CDR3 coding DNA: TGCGCCAGCAGTCAATCTGAAGCGGCAGAGACCCAGTACTTC. It encodes CASSQSEAAETQYF.

This chain joins TRBV10-3 and TRBJ1-2; 8 nucleotides line up with TRBD1. Germline V gene sequence: CDR1 ENHRY, CDR2 SYGVKD. The CDR3 runs to 15 residues. V lost 0 bases to trimming and J lost 5 bases; unmatched junction nucleotides: 5. The CDR3 region has the DNA TGTGCCATCAGTGAGTCGGGACAGGTCATTTATGGCTACACCTTC. This gives the protein CAISESGQVIYGYTF.

This chain uses TRBV28 with TRBJ1-5; weak D call: TRBD1 (5 bases). V dropped 5 bases and J dropped 2 bases, with 13 bases sitting between them. CDR3 size: 15 residues. Per the germline V gene, CDR1 is MDHEN and CDR2 is SYDVKM. CDR3 amino acids: CASSPSGSGNQPQHF. For the CDR3, the DNA is TGTGCCAGCAGTCCCTCAGGGTCGGGCAATCAGCCCCAGCATTTT.

This clone was seen only a few times. CDR3 sequence reads: CASSIGGVDAGELFF. The CDR3 DNA follows: TGTGCCAGTAGTATTGGAGGGGTTGACGCCGGGGAGCTGTTTTTT. The chain recombines TRBV19 with TRBJ2-2; a weak D match, TRBD2 (6 bases). The V gene's germline CDR1 is LNHDA and CDR2 SQIVND (reference sequence). V dropped 3 bases and J dropped 6 bases, with 14 bases sitting between them. This CDR3 region has 15 residues. The whole variable domain, filled in from reference TRBV19 and TRBJ2-2, reads DGGITQSPKYLFRKEGQNVTLSCEQNLNHDAMYWYRQDPGQGLRLIYYSQIVNDFQKGDIAEGYSVSREKKESFPLTVTSAQKNPTAFYLCASSIGGVDAGELFFGEGSRLTVL.

The chain couples TRBV5-1 to TRBJ2-7, with TRBD1 matching over 12 bases. The CDR3 consists of 16 residues. Germline CDR1 reads SGHRS; CDR2 reads YFSETQ. The V segment lost 4 bases and the J segment 6 bases; nucleotides outside the gene matches: 11. CDR3 nucleotide sequence: TGCGCCAGCAGCCTGGTAGGGGGACAGGGGGCTGGCGAGCAGTACTTC. Amino acid sequence: CASSLVGGQGAGEQYF. Full variable domain (remainder filled in from reference TRBV5-1 and TRBJ2-7): KAGVTQTPRYLIKTRGQQVTLSCSPISGHRSVSWYQQTPGQGLQFLFEYFSETQRNKGNFPGRFSGRQFSNSRSEMNVSTLELGDSALYLCASSLVGGQGAGEQYFGPGTRLTVT.

The chain uses TRBV5-4 and TRBJ2-2, with 16 positions matching TRBD2. Trimming took 4 bases from V and 5 from J; bases not matched to a gene: 8. The CDR3 loop spans 18 amino acids. Germline values: CDR1 SGHNT, CDR2 YYREEE (reference sequence). CDR3 DNA sequence: TGTGCCAGCAGCGCGGGACTAGCGGGAGGGCCGAGGACCGGGGAGCTGTTTTTT. This translates into CASSAGLAGGPRTGELFF.

The chain recombines TRBV27 with TRBJ1-5; unclear D gene. Trimming cost V 5 bases and J 0 bases, with 8 bases left between them. Germline-derived CDR1 and CDR2 are MNHEY and SMNVEV (reference sequence). The CDR3 is made up of 14 amino acids. The CDR3 region has the DNA TGTGCCAGCAGTCCAAACAGTAGCAATCAGCCCCAGCATTTT. This translates into CASSPNSSNQPQHF.

The gene calls are TRBV18 and TRBJ1-5, with no clear D. Trimming took off 2 bases at V and 1 base at J, with 15 bases between the two ends. The germline V gene encodes CDR1 KGHSH and CDR2 LQKENI. The CDR3 has 17 amino acids. The CDR3 is CASSPTRSITSNQPQHF. The CDR3, as DNA: TGTGCCAGCTCACCAACCCGCAGTATAACGAGCAATCAGCCCCAGCATTTT.

The CDR3 protein is CASSQVGGGNQPQHF. CDR3 DNA sequence: TGTGCCAGCAGCCAAGTCGGGGGAGGCAATCAGCCCCAGCATTTT. This rearrangement joins TRBV6-5 to TRBJ1-5, with D possibly matching TRBD1 (5 bases). Per the germline V gene, CDR1 is MNHEY and CDR2 is SVGAGI. V lost 6 bases and J lost 2, with 14 bases in between. CDR3 length equals 15 residues.

The chain combines TRBV27 with TRBJ2-1, with 7 bases identical to TRBD2. Looked up from germline, CDR1 is MNHEY and CDR2 is SMNVEV (reference sequence). Unmatched junction bases numbered 13, after V lost 8 bases and J lost 9 bases. CDR3 length equals 14 residues. CDR3 residues: CASYWSGALSEQFF. For the CDR3, the DNA is TGTGCCAGCTACTGGAGCGGGGCGTTGAGTGAGCAGTTCTTC.

The CDR3 loop reads CASSGQGLSYNEQFF. The CDR3 coding sequence is TGTGCCAGTAGTGGACAGGGCCTCTCCTACAATGAGCAGTTCTTC. The rearrangement joins TRBV19 to TRBJ2-1, with 8 bases lining up with TRBD1. After removal of 5 bases from V and 0 bases from J, the junction contained 3 bases not matched to a gene. The CDR3 is 15 residues long. Per the germline V gene, CDR1 is LNHDA and CDR2 is SQIVND (reference sequence).

The rearrangement links TRBV10-3 to TRBJ2-7, with TRBD2 identical over 13 bases. The V gene's germline CDR1 is ENHRY and CDR2 SYGVKD. This CDR3 comprises 14 residues. J was trimmed by 3 bases and V by 4 bases; bases with no gene match: 0. The CDR3 bases are TGTGCCATCAGTGGACTAGCGGGGGGCTACGAGCAGTACTTC. It yields the protein CAISGLAGGYEQYF.